This T cell receptor (beta chain) was identified in a study of Ad26.COV2.S vaccination and SARS-CoV-2 variants. Across the whole study: Enrolled in COV1001, the donor was in the Ad26.COV2.S trial arm, which received the vaccine. Donor got 5x10^10 or 1x10^11 viral particles of Ad26.COV2.S.

Treatment meaning: roughly 19 received Ad26.COV2.S at low or high dose, single or two shots; 5 received placebo; per-sample allocation not given. The study sampled participants on day 63 after the first vaccine or placebo injection. To note about this clone: Its antigen is as yet unknown.

Assay used: immunoSEQ multiplex PCR; TCRdb lists only in-frame clones, some missing. The table includes more than 300,000 clones, 88% detected once. Findings and caveats of the study: Similar non-spike TCR breadth was seen in vaccine and placebo recipients.

This sample comprised peripheral blood, obtained in a trial of Ad26.COV2.S vaccine versus placebo. This receptor was taken from a person aged 18-65 years who received the Ad26.COV2.S COVID-19 vaccine or a placebo.

CDR3 amino acids: CASSLRGGARIGETQYF. DNA for the CDR3: TGTGCCAGCAGCCTCAGAGGGGGGGCGCGGATAGGAGAGACCCAGTACTTC. V gene TRBV9 combines with J gene TRBJ2-5; TRBD2 might be the D (7 bases). Trimming left V 4 bases short and J 4 bases short, with 23 bases between. The CDR3 consists of 17 residues. In germline, CDR1 is SGDLS, CDR2 YYNGEE.